Each of the 7 T cell receptor beta chains below was sequenced from the same sample in a study of cytomegalovirus exposure and HLA in healthy donors. Using immunoSEQ multiplex PCR, the repertoire was profiled, and TCRdb retains in-frame clones only, with some absent. The sample records 160,000 or so clones, approximately 86% being singletons. The sequenced sample consisted of PBMCs. Source of these receptors: a man between 18 and 35 years old in good health and CMV-seropositive.

The chain carries TRBV7-9 and TRBJ1-3; D remains ambiguous. Deletions cut 8 bases from V and 0 bases from J, with 20 bases between. Germline CDR1 is SEHNR and CDR2 is FQNEAQ (reference sequence). The CDR3 spans 17 residues. The CDR3 region has the DNA TGTGCCAGCGGCCTTAACCCCCTCGACACCTCTGGAAACACCATATATTTT. It specifies CASGLNPLDTSGNTIYF.

CDR3 coding DNA: TGTGCCAGCAGCTCTAGGACTAGCGGGTTTCAAGAGACCCAGTACTTC. Residues: CASSSRTSGFQETQYF. This chain joins TRBV11-1 and TRBJ2-5; the match to TRBD2 covers 11 bases. There are 16 residues in the CDR3. Germline lookup yields CDR1 SGHAT and CDR2 FQDESV (reference sequence). Germline trimming cut 4 bases from V and 2 bases from J; bases unmatched to any gene: 6.

In this sample, this clone turned up once. The genes are TRBV7-9 and TRBJ2-5; possible D gene TRBD1, 5 bases. Per the germline V gene, CDR1 is SEHNR and CDR2 is FQNEAQ (reference sequence). The V end lost 5 bases, the J end lost 4 bases, and 17 bases lay between the germline ends. The CDR3 contains 15 residues. Written as DNA, the CDR3 is TGTGCCAGCAGCCACCGTGACAGATTAAGAGAGACCCAGTACTTC. As protein: CASSHRDRLRETQYF.

This rearrangement joins TRBV15 to TRBJ1-1; D is perhaps TRBD1 (5 bases). The CDR3 spans 15 residues. Germline lookup yields CDR1 LNHNV and CDR2 YYDKDF (reference sequence). Between the trimmed V and J ends, which lost 0 bases and 4 bases, there was a span of 12 bases. The chain's CDR3 is CATSRDRQRGTEAFF. Written as DNA, the CDR3 is TGTGCCACCAGCAGAGATCGACAGCGGGGCACTGAAGCTTTCTTT.

This chain connects TRBV6-5 to TRBJ2-7; TRBD1 matches 8 bases. The CDR3 runs to 13 residues. The V segment lost 5 bases and the J segment 6 bases; nucleotides outside the gene matches: 6. Germline V gene sequence: CDR1 MNHEY, CDR2 SVGAGI. CDR3 sequence: CASSETDRGEQYF. CDR3 in DNA: TGTGCCAGCAGTGAGACCGACAGGGGCGAGCAGTACTTC.

The chain has TRBV15 and TRBJ2-3, with 9 bases matching TRBD2. This CDR3 region has 15 residues. Germline-derived CDR1 and CDR2 are LNHNV and YYDKDF (reference sequence). The V gene end was trimmed by 7 bases and the J gene end by 5 bases; junction bases not matched to a gene: 10. CDR3 DNA sequence: TGTGCCACCATAGGCAGCGGGGGGCCAAAAGATACGCAGTATTTT. Encoded protein: CATIGSGGPKDTQYF.

Worth noting for this clone: Other DNA sequences in this specimen translate into the identical CDR3. This chain connects TRBV5-1 to TRBJ2-3, with a tentative D call TRBD2 (6 bases). V gave up 2 bases and J gave up 0 bases, with 7 bases separating them. The CDR3 is 14 amino acids. The germline CDR1 and CDR2 sequences are SGHRS and YFSETQ. The CDR3 loop is CASSLGTSTDTQYF. CDR3 nucleotide sequence: TGCGCCAGCAGCTTAGGGACTAGCACAGATACGCAGTATTTT.